This TCR beta chain appears in the sequencing data of a study of blood T cell repertoires in COVID-19. This table comes from immunoSEQ multiplex PCR, and its TCRdb copy is limited to in-frame clones, with some not included. Of fewer than 100,000 clones in the sample, nearly 90% were seen once. This CDR3 comprises 15 residues. The V end was cut by 2 bases, the J end by 2 bases, with 10 bases between. Germline V CDR1 and CDR2: LGHNA, YNFKEQ. Material: peripheral blood. This sequence was found in a man aged 65 to 79 with acute or convalescent COVID-19. V is TRBV4-2 and J is TRBJ1-5; D is perhaps TRBD1 (6 bases). Here the CDR3 reads CASSQRQEGNQPQHF. As DNA, the CDR3 is TGTGCCAGCAGCCAACGACAGGAAGGCAATCAGCCCCAGCATTTT.